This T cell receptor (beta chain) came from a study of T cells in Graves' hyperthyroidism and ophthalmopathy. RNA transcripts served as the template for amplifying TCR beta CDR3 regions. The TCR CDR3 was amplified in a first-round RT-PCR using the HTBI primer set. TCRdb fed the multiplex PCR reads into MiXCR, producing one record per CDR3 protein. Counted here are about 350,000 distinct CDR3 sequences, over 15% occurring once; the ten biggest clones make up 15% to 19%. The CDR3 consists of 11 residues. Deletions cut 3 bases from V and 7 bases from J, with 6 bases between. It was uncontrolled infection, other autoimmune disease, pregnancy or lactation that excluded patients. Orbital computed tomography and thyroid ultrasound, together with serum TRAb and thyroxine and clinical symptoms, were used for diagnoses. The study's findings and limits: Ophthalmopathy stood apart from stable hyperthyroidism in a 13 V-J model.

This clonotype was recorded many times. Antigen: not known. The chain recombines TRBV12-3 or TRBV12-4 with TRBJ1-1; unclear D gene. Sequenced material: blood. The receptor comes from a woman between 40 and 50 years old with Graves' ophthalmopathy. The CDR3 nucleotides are TGTGCCAGCAGTTTCTCTGGTGAAGCTTTCTTT. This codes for CASSFSGEAFF.